The 11 T cell receptor beta chains below were found in one sample sequenced in a study of Ad26.COV2.S vaccination and SARS-CoV-2 variants. The data were produced by immunoSEQ multiplex PCR, yet TCRdb's version contains in-frame clones alone and is incomplete. This repertoire shows 300,000 to 400,000 clones, around 90% found once; its top ten account for approximately 5.8%. The treatment: roughly 20 received Ad26.COV2.S at low or high dose, single or two shots; 5 received placebo; per-sample allocation not given. Sampling was done on day 63 after the first vaccine or placebo injection. Sequencing used peripheral blood, obtained in a trial of Ad26.COV2.S vaccine versus placebo. These receptors came from a person aged 18-60 years who received the Ad26.COV2.S COVID-19 vaccine or a placebo.

The genes are TRBV4-3 and TRBJ1-1; D possibly corresponds to TRBD1 (5 bases). CDR3 length: 13 amino acids. In germline, CDR1 is LGHNA, CDR2 YSLEER. The germline V and J ends were trimmed by 3 bases and 4 bases, with 9 bases remaining between them. CDR3 sequence: CASSHRVGTEAFF. The CDR3 DNA follows: TGCGCCAGCAGCCACAGGGTTGGCACTGAAGCTTTCTTT.

This chain connects TRBV2 to TRBJ2-7, with 7 bases fitting TRBD2. Germline V CDR1 and CDR2: SNHLY, FYNNEI. J lost 2 bases, V lost 8 bases, and 9 bases had no gene match. The CDR3 is 14 residues long. CDR3 sequence reads: CASCREVETYEQYV. CDR3 bases: TGTGCCAGCTGTCGGGAGGTGGAAACCTACGAGCAGTACGTC.

The chain links TRBV15 to TRBJ1-2, with a possible D match to TRBD1 (5 bases). CDR1 and CDR2 from the germline V gene are LNHNV and YYDKDF (reference sequence). This CDR3 comprises 17 residues. The germline V and J ends were trimmed by 4 bases and 0 bases, with 18 bases remaining between them. The CDR3 protein is CATSTYGRGPSNYGYTF. CDR3 nucleotides: TGTGCCACCAGCACCTATGGCCGGGGCCCCTCTAACTATGGCTACACCTTC.

The chain joins TRBV27 to TRBJ1-2; D not resolved. The CDR3 is 15 amino acids. Germline V lookup: CDR1 MNHEY, CDR2 SMNVEV (reference sequence). Deletions cut 3 bases from V and 2 bases from J, with 13 bases between. The CDR3 nucleotides are TGTGCCAGCAGTTTTCATAGGGTGGGGAACTATGGCTACACCTTC. Its translation is CASSFHRVGNYGYTF.

The chain links TRBV11-3 to TRBJ2-1; a possible D gene is TRBD2 (5 bases). CDR3 size: 15 residues. The V end lost 6 bases, the J end lost 0 bases, and 12 bases lay between the germline ends. Germline lookup yields CDR1 SGHNT and CDR2 YENEEA. The DNA for the CDR3 is TGTGCCAGCAGAACGGACGGACTCTCCTACAATGAGCAGTTCTTC. Its translation: CASRTDGLSYNEQFF.

The rearrangement uses TRBV19 and TRBJ1-1, with TRBD1 matching 7 bases. The germline V gene encodes CDR1 LNHDA and CDR2 SQIVND (reference sequence). Germline trimming cut 7 bases from V and 0 bases from J; bases unmatched to any gene: 5. This CDR3 region has 14 residues. The CDR3 region is CASTPTGVNTEAFF. CDR3 bases: TGTGCCAGTACCCCTACAGGGGTGAACACTGAAGCTTTCTTT.

This chain connects TRBV20-1 to TRBJ2-3; 11 bases match TRBD2. The V segment lost 3 bases and the J segment 2 bases; nucleotides outside the gene matches: 1. Germline assignment: CDR1 DFQATT and CDR2 SNEGSKA (reference sequence). The CDR3 length is 14 residues. CDR3 sequence: CSASSGRVTDTQYF. CDR3 nucleotide sequence: TGCAGTGCTAGTAGCGGGAGGGTCACAGATACGCAGTATTTT.

The chain joins TRBV2 to TRBJ2-5, with 10 bases aligning to TRBD1. Germline lookup yields CDR1 SNHLY and CDR2 FYNNEI. Losses at the gene ends were 7 bases for V and 4 bases for J; bases not matched to a gene: 9. The CDR3 runs to 15 residues. The CDR3 region has the DNA TGTGCCAGCACGGGACAGGGGCGAGGGAGAGAGACCCAGTACTTC. This encodes CASTGQGRGRETQYF.

The rearrangement links TRBV5-1 to TRBJ1-1, with D tentatively TRBD1 (5 bases). The V end lost 4 bases, the J end lost 4 bases, and 8 bases lay between the germline ends. The germline gives CDR1 SGHRS, CDR2 YFSETQ. The CDR3 spans 12 residues. For the CDR3, the DNA is TGCGCCAGCAGCCGGGACTCCACTGAAGCTTTCTTT. Amino acids: CASSRDSTEAFF. The variable domain in full, with the rest retrieved from reference TRBV5-1 and TRBJ1-1, is KAGVTQTPRYLIKTRGQQVTLSCSPISGHRSVSWYQQTPGQGLQFLFEYFSETQRNKGNFPGRFSGRQFSNSRSEMNVSTLELGDSALYLCASSRDSTEAFFGQGTRLTVV.

The J gene is TRBJ1-2, the V gene TRBV27; 11 nucleotides match TRBD1. Germline CDR1 MNHEY, CDR2 SMNVEV (reference sequence). The CDR3 runs to 19 residues. The junction had 18 bases not matched to a gene; V was cut back by 5 bases and J by 4 bases. This chain's CDR3 is CASSLLPPGQGVSFYGYTF. DNA of the CDR3: TGTGCCAGCAGTCTCCTTCCACCGGGACAGGGGGTTTCCTTCTATGGCTACACCTTC.

The chain joins TRBV7-8 to TRBJ2-5; 13 bases map to TRBD2. This CDR3 has 17 amino acids. V lost 5 bases and J lost 5; bases outside the gene matches: 11. Germline CDR1 SGHVS, CDR2 FQNEAQ. CDR3 residues: CASSQGLAGSARETQYF. Here the CDR3 DNA reads TGTGCCAGCAGCCAGGGACTAGCGGGATCCGCCCGTGAGACCCAGTACTTC.